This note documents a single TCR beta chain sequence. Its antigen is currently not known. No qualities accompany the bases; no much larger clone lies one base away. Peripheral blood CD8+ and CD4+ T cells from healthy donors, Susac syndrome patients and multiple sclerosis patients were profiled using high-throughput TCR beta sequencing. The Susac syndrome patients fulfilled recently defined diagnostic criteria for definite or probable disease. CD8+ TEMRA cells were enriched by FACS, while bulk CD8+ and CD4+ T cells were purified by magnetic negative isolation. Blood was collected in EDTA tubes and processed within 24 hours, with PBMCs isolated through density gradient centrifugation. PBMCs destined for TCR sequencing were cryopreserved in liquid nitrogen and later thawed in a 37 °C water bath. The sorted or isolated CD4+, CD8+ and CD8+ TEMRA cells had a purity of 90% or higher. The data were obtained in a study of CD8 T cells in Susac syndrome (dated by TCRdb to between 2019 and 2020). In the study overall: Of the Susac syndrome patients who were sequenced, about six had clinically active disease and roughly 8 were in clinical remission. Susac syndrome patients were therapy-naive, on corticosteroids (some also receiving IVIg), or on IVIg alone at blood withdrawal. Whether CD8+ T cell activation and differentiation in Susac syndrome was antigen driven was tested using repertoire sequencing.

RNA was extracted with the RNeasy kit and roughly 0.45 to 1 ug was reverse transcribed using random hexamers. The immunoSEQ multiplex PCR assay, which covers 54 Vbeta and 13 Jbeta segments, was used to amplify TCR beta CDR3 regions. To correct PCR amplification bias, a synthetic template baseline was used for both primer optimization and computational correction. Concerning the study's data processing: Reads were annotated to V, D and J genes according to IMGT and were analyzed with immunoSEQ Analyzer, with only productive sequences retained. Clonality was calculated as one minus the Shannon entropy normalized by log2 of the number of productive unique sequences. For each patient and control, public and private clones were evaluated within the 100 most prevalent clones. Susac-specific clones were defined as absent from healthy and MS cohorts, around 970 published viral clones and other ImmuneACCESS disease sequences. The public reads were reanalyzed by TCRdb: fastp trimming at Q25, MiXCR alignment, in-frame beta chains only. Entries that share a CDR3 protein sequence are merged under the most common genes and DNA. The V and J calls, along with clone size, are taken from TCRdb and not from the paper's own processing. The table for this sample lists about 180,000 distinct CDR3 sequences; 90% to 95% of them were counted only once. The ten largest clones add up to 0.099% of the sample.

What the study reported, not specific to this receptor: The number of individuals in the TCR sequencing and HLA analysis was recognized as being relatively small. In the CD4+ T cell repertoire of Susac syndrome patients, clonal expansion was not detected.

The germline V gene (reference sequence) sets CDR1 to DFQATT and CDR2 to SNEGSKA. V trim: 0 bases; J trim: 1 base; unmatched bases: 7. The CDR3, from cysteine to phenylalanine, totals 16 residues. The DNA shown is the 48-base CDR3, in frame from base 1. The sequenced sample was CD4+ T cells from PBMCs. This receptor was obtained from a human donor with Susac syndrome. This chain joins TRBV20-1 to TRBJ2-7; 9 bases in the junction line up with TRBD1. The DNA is TGCAGTGCTAGAGATACAGGGGGCACCTCTTCCTACGAGCAGTACTTC. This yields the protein CSARDTGGTSSYEQYF.